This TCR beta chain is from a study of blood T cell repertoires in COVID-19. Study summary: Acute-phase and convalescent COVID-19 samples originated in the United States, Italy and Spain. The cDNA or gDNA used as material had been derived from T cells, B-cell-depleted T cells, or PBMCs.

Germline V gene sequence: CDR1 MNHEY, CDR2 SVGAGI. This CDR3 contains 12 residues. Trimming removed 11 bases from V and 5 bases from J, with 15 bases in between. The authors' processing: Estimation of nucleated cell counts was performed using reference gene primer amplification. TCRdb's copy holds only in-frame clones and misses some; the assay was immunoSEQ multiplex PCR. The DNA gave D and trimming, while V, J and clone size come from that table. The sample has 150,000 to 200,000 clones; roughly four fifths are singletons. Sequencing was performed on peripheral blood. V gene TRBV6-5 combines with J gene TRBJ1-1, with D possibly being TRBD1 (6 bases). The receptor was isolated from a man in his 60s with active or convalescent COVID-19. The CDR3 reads CALDRRGTEAFF. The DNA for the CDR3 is TGTGCCCTAGACAGGCGGGGGACTGAAGCTTTCTTT.